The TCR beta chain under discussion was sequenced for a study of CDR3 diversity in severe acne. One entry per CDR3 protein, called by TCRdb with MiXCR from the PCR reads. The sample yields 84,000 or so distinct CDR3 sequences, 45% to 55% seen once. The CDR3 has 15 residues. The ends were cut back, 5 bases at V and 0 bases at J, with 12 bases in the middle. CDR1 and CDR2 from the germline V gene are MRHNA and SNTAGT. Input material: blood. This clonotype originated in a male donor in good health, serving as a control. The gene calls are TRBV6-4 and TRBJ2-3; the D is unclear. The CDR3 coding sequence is TGTGCCAGCAGTACCTCCGTGGACAGCACAGATACGCAGTATTTT. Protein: CASSTSVDSTDTQYF.